This TCR beta chain was retrieved from a study of chronic HIV infection and antiretroviral therapy. This clonotype was seen more than once but under ten times. This CDR3 is 15 amino acids long. V trimming: 7 bases; J trimming: 8 bases; junction bases outside the gene matches: 11. Germline V lookup: CDR1 MDHEN, CDR2 SYDVKM. Each CDR3 protein is one row after TCRdb ran MiXCR on the 5' RACE reads. The data hold under 55,000 distinct CDR3 sequences, with about a fifth observed a single time. The sequenced sample was peripheral blood. This chain links TRBV28 with TRBJ2-1; 10 bases fit TRBD2. The clonotype originates from an adult who had HIV and had not received antiretroviral therapy, or was an uninfected healthy control (not recorded which). DNA of the CDR3: TGTGCCAGCACCACCCAAGCGGGAGGGCGGGATGAGCAGTTCTTC. Its translation: CASTTQAGGRDEQFF.